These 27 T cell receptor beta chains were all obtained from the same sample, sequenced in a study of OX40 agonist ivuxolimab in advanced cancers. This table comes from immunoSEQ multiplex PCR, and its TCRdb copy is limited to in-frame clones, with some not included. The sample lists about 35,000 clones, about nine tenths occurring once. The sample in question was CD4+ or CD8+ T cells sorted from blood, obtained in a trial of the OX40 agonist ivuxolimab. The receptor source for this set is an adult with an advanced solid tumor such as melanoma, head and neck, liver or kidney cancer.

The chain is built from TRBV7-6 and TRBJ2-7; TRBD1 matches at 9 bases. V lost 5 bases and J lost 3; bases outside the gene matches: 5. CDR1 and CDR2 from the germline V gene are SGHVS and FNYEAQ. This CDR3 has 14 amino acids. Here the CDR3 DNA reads TGTGCCAGCAGCGGGGCGGGACAGGGCTACGAGCAGTACTTC. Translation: CASSGAGQGYEQYF. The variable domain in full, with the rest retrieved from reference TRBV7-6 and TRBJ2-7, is GAGVSQSPRYKVTKRGQDVALRCDPISGHVSLYWYRQALGQGPEFLTYFNYEAQQDKSGLPNDRFSAERPEGSISTLTIQRTEQRDSAMYRCASSGAGQGYEQYFGPGTRLTVT.

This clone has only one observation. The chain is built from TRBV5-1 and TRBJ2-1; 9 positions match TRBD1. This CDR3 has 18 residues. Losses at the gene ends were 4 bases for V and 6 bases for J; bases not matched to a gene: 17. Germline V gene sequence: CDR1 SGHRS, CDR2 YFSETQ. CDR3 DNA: TGCGCCAGCAGCGGGGGACAGGGTTCTGCCCCAGCTTTCAATGAGCAGTTCTTC. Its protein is CASSGGQGSAPAFNEQFF.

The CDR3 loop reads CASRLLAGGAHEQYF. The CDR3 nucleotides read TGTGCCAGCAGGCTCCTAGCGGGGGGGGCCCACGAGCAGTACTTC. This chain links TRBV2 with TRBJ2-7; 12 bases are a match to TRBD2. The CDR3 has 15 amino acids. J was trimmed by 5 bases and V by 6 bases; bases with no gene match: 8. CDR1 and CDR2 from the germline V gene are SNHLY and FYNNEI. Variable domain in full (rest from reference TRBV2 and TRBJ2-7): EPEVTQTPSHQVTQMGQEVILRCVPISNHLYFYWYRQILGQKVEFLVSFYNNEISEKSEIFDDQFSVERPDGSNFTLKIRSTKLEDSAMYFCASRLLAGGAHEQYFGPGTRLTVT.

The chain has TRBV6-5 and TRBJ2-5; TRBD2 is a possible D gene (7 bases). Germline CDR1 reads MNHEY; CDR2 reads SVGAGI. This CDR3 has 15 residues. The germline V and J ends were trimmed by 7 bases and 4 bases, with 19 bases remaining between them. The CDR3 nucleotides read TGTGCCAGCACCTTTTTGAGGGGGGGGCGAGAGACCCAGTACTTC. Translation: CASTFLRGGRETQYF.

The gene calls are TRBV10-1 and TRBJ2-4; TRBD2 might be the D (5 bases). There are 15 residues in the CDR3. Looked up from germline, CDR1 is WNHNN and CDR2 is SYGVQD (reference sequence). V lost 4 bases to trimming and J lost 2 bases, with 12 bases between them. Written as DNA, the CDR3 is TGCGCCAGCAGTGCCGGGAATAATCCCAAAAACATTCAGTACTTC. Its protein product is CASSAGNNPKNIQYF.

The CDR3 is CASSQPLIGTGPFYGYTF. The CDR3 nucleotides read TGTGCCAGCAGCCAACCCTTGATAGGGACAGGGCCATTCTATGGCTACACCTTC. This chain uses TRBV11-3 with TRBJ1-2; TRBD1 matches at 9 bases. This CDR3 region has 18 residues. Trimming cost V 5 bases and J 4 bases; bases outside gene matches: 17. The germline V gene encodes CDR1 SGHNT and CDR2 YENEEA.

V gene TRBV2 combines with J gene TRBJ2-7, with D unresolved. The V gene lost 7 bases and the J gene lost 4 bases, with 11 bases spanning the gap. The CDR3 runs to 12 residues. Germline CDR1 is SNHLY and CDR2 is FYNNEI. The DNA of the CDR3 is TGTGCCAGCAATCTGGGCGCGTACGAGCAGTACTTC. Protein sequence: CASNLGAYEQYF.

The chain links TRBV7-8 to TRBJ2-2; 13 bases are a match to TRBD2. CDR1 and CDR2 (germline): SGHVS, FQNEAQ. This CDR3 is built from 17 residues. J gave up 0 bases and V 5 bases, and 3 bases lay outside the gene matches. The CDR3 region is CASSPLAGGTNTGELFF. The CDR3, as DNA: TGTGCCAGCAGCCCACTAGCGGGAGGGACGAACACCGGGGAGCTGTTTTTT.

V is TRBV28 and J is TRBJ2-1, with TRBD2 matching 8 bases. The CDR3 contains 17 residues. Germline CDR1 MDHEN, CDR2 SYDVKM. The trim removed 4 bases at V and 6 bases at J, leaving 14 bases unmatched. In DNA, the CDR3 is TGTGCCAGCAGTTCCAGTCATCCGGGACTAGTCGTCAATGAGCAGTTCTTC. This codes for CASSSSHPGLVVNEQFF.

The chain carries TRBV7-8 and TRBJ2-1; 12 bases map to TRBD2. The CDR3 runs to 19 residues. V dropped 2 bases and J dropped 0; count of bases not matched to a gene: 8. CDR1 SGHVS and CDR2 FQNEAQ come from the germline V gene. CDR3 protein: CASSLRLAGGLSSYNEQFF. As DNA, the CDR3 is TGTGCCAGCAGCTTAAGGCTAGCGGGAGGGTTGAGCTCCTACAATGAGCAGTTCTTC.

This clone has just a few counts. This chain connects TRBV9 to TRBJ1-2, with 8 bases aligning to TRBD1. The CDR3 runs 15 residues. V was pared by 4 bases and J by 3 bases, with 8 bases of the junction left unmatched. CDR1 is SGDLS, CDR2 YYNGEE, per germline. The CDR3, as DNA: TGTGCCAGCAGCCTCGGACAGGGCGAAGACTATGGCTACACCTTC. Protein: CASSLGQGEDYGYTF.

The CDR3 DNA reads TGCGCCAGCAGCTTGGGACAGGGAACTAACTATGGCTACACCTTC. Translated, it gives CASSLGQGTNYGYTF. The gene calls are TRBV5-1 and TRBJ1-2, with TRBD1 matching 7 bases. Germline V gives CDR1 SGHRS, CDR2 YFSETQ. This CDR3 region has 15 residues. The V segment lost 0 bases and the J segment 0 bases; nucleotides outside the gene matches: 2.

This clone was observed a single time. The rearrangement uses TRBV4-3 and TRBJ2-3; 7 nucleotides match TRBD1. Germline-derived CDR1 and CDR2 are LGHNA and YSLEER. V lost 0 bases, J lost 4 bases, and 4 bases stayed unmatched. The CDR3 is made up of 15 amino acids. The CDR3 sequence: CASSQDDRESDTQYF. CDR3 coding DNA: TGCGCCAGCAGCCAAGATGACAGGGAGTCAGATACGCAGTATTTT.

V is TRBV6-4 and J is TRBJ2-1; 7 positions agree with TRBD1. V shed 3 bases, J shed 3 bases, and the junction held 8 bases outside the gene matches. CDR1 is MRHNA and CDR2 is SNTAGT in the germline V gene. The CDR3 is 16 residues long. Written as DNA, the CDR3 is TGTGCCAGCAGTGAATCCGACAGGGATTACTACAATGAGCAGTTCTTC. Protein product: CASSESDRDYYNEQFF.

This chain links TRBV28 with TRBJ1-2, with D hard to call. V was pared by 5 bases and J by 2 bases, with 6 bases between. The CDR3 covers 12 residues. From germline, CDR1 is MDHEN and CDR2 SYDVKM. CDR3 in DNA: TGTGCCAGCAGTCCCCAGAACTATGGCTACACCTTC. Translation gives CASSPQNYGYTF.

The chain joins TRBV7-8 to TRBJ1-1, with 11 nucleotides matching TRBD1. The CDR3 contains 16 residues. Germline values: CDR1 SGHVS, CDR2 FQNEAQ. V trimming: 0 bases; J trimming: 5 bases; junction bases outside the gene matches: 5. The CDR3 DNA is TGTGCCAGCAGCTTAGCGGGGACAGGGGGGAGGACTGAAGCTTTCTTT. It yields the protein CASSLAGTGGRTEAFF.

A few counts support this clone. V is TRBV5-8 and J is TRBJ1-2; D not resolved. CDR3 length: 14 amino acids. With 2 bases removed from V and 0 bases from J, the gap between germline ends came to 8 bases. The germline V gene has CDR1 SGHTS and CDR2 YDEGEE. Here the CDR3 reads CASSFQEANYGYTF. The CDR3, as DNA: TGTGCCAGCAGCTTCCAAGAAGCTAACTATGGCTACACCTTC.

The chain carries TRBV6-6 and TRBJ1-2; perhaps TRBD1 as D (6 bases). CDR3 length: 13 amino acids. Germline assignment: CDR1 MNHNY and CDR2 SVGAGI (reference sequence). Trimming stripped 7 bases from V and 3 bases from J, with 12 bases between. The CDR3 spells CASKIAGDYGYTF. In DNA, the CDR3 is TGTGCCAGCAAGATTGCAGGGGACTATGGCTACACCTTC.

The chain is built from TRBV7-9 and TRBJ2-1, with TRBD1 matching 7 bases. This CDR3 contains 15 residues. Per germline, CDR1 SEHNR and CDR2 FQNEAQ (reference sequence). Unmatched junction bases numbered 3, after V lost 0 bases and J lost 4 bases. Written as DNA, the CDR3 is TGTGCCAGCAGCTTAGCAGGGGGCGAGTACAATGAGCAGTTCTTC. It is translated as CASSLAGGEYNEQFF.

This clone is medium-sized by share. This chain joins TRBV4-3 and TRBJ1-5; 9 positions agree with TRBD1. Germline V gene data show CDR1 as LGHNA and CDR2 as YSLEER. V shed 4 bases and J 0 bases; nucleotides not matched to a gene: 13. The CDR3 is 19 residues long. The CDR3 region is CASSPRDRVRMDSNQPQHF. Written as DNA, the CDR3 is TGCGCCAGCAGCCCTCGGGACAGGGTGCGAATGGATAGCAATCAGCCCCAGCATTTT.

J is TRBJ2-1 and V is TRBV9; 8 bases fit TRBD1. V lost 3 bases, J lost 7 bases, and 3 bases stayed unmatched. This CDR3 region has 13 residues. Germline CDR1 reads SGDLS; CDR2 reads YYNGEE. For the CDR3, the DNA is TGTGCCAGCAGCGGCAACAGGGGGAATGAGCAGTTCTTC. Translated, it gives CASSGNRGNEQFF.

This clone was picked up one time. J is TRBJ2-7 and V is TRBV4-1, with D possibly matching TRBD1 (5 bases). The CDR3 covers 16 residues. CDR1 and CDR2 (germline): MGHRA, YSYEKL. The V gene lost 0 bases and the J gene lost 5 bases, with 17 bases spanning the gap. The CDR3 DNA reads TGCGCCAGCAGCCAAGATACCTTTCTCCCAGGGAACGAGCAGTACTTC. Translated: CASSQDTFLPGNEQYF.

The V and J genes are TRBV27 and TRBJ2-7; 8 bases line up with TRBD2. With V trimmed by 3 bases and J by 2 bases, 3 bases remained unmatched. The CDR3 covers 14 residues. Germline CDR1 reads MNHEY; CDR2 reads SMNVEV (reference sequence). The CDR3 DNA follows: TGTGCCAGCAGTTTTGGGCGGGAGGCCTACGAGCAGTACTTC. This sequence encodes CASSFGREAYEQYF.

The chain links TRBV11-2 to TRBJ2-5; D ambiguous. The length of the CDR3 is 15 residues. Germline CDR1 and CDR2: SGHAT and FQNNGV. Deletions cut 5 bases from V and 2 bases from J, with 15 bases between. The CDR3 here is CASSPTAPTQETQYF. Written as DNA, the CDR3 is TGTGCCAGCAGCCCTACAGCGCCGACACAAGAGACCCAGTACTTC.

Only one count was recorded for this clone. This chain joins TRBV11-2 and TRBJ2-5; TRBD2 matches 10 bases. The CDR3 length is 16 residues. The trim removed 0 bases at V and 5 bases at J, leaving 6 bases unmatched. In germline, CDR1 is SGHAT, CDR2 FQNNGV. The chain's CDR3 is CASSLDLAGEGETQYF. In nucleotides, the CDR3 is TGTGCCAGCAGCTTAGATCTAGCGGGAGAGGGGGAGACCCAGTACTTC.

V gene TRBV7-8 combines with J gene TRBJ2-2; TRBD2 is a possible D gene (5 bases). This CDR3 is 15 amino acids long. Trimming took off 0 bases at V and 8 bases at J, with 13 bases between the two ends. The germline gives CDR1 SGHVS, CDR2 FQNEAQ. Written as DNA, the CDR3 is TGTGCCAGCAGCTTAGCCGACTACAAAACGGGGGAGCTGTTTTTT. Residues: CASSLADYKTGELFF.

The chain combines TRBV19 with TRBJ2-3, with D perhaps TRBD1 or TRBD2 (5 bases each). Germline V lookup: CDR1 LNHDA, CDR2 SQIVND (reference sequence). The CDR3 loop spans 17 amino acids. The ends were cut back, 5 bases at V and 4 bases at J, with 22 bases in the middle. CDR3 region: CASSPWASRGAADTQYF. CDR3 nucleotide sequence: TGTGCCAGTAGTCCCTGGGCTTCAAGAGGGGCCGCAGATACGCAGTATTTT.